The sequence of this T cell receptor (beta chain) was determined in a study of OX40 agonist ivuxolimab in advanced cancers. Germline-derived CDR1 and CDR2 are SGHDT and YYEEEE. This CDR3 region has 13 residues. The ends were cut back, 2 bases at V and 5 bases at J, with 10 bases in the middle. Assay used: immunoSEQ multiplex PCR; TCRdb lists only in-frame clones, some missing. The sample includes fewer than 85,000 clones, approximately 86% of them seen just once. The rearrangement links TRBV5-6 to TRBJ2-5; D uncertain. The sequence was obtained from an adult with an advanced solid tumor such as melanoma, head and neck, liver or kidney cancer. The input for sequencing was CD4+ or CD8+ T cells sorted from blood, taken in a trial of the OX40 agonist ivuxolimab. The CDR3, as DNA: TGTGCCAGCAGCTTAGGCTCGGGCGAGACCCAGTACTTC. It translates to CASSLGSGETQYF.